Shown below are 8 T cell receptor beta chains from a single sample sequenced in a study of blood T cell repertoires in COVID-19 (dated by TCRdb to 2018 to 2020). The method was the immunoSEQ multiplex PCR assay. TCRdb provides this immuneACCESS table in a form limited to in-frame rearrangements. Some clones are lacking; in checked studies, under half of them reflect an unresolved V gene, and why the rest are absent is not known. This sample gives 250,000 or so clones in total; under 90% of them show up just once. The ten top clones hold about 1.6% of the sample. The source material was PBMCs or T cells enriched from blood (not recorded which). These receptors originate from a man aged 40-50 years who had recovered from COVID-19.

V usage is TRBV28 and J usage is TRBJ1-2; 7 bases fit TRBD1. J gave up 8 bases and V 5 bases, and 5 bases lay outside the gene matches. CDR3 length: 12 amino acids. Germline V gives CDR1 MDHEN, CDR2 SYDVKM. The CDR3 DNA reads TGTGCCAGCAGTGAACAGGGGCTCGGCTACACCTTC. Translating it yields CASSEQGLGYTF.

The chain has TRBV11-3 and TRBJ1-1, with 9 bases aligning to TRBD1. CDR3 size: 14 residues. The germline CDR1 and CDR2 sequences are SGHNT and YENEEA. J gave up 11 bases and V 5 bases, and 12 bases lay outside the gene matches. The CDR3 region is CASSPNPTGTGAFF. CDR3 DNA sequence: TGTGCCAGCAGCCCTAACCCGACAGGGACAGGGGCTTTCTTT.

The chain has TRBV5-1 and TRBJ2-7; 7 bases are a match to TRBD1. CDR3 length equals 14 residues. The V and J ends lost 0 bases and 3 bases, in that order; junction bases with no gene match: 3. Germline V gene lookup returns CDR1 SGHRS and CDR2 YFSETQ. CDR3 protein: CASSLGQGHYEQYF. DNA for the CDR3: TGCGCCAGCAGCTTGGGACAGGGTCACTACGAGCAGTACTTC.

V is TRBV28 and J is TRBJ1-6; D ambiguous. Trimming took 9 bases from V and 5 from J, leaving 29 bases between them. The germline gives CDR1 MDHEN, CDR2 SYDVKM. This CDR3 contains 19 residues. The CDR3 coding sequence is TGTGCCAGTTCAGCCCGCGGCAGAACCCTCTATGCAGATAATTCACCCCTCCACTTT. It yields the protein CASSARGRTLYADNSPLHF.

The chain has TRBV19 and TRBJ2-1; 12 nucleotides align to TRBD2. The trim removed 4 bases at V and 4 bases at J, leaving 8 bases unmatched. The CDR3 is 17 residues long. The germline CDR1 and CDR2 sequences are LNHDA and SQIVND (reference sequence). This CDR3 is CASSTSRLAGVYNEQFF. The DNA of the CDR3 is TGTGCCAGTAGTACCTCCAGACTAGCGGGGGTTTACAATGAGCAGTTCTTC. The complete variable domain, with remaining parts taken from reference TRBV19 and TRBJ2-1, reads DGGITQSPKYLFRKEGQNVTLSCEQNLNHDAMYWYRQDPGQGLRLIYYSQIVNDFQKGDIAEGYSVSREKKESFPLTVTSAQKNPTAFYLCASSTSRLAGVYNEQFFGPGTRLTVL.

The chain joins TRBV27 to TRBJ2-3; D is undetermined. Trimming cost V 7 bases and J 2 bases, with 13 bases left between them. Germline CDR1 reads MNHEY; CDR2 reads SMNVEV (reference sequence). The CDR3 has 14 residues. DNA of the CDR3: TGTGCCAGCACCCTGACTGGGTACACAGATACGCAGTATTTT. It translates to CASTLTGYTDTQYF.

V is TRBV7-2 and J is TRBJ1-1, with 10 positions matching TRBD1. The V segment lost 4 bases and the J segment 8 bases; nucleotides outside the gene matches: 4. Per the germline V gene, CDR1 is SGHTA and CDR2 is FQGNSA. The CDR3 totals 13 residues. The CDR3 DNA follows: TGTGCCAGCAGCTCCCGGGACAGGGGAGAAGCTTTCTTT. Protein: CASSSRDRGEAFF.

The gene calls are TRBV7-9 and TRBJ1-5; possibly TRBD1 for D (5 bases). The CDR3 loop spans 18 amino acids. Germline CDR1 is SEHNR and CDR2 is FQNEAQ (reference sequence). Trimming cost V 0 bases and J 1 base, with 16 bases left between them. The CDR3 region has the DNA TGTGCCAGCAGCTTAGCGACCGGGACTTCGAGGAGCAATCAGCCCCAGCATTTT. Translation gives CASSLATGTSRSNQPQHF.